This is a list of T cell receptor beta chains from one sample in a study of control samples from healthy donors and cancer patients. The method was immunoSEQ multiplex PCR; TCRdb's version includes in-frame clones alone and lacks a portion of them. The table shows 85,000 to 90,000 clones, with approximately 87% occurring only once. Sequencing was done on a sample of blood. The receptors derive from a woman aged 40 to 49 in good health. CDR3s include the opening cysteine and the closing phenylalanine or tryptophan. Each record gives: CDR3 length, J gene, D gene, V gene, clone size, CDR3 DNA, CDR3 protein. D genes are given only for firm matches. Only some rows state a clone size, as once, few, many or a class for expanded clones.

>14|TRBJ2-6|.|TRBV10-3|once
TGTGCCATCAGTGAAGGCTCTGGGGCCAACGTCCTGACTTTC
CAISEGSGANVLTF
>13|TRBJ2-2|.|TRBV15|.
TGTGCCACCAGCACCTTAAACACCGGGGAGCTGTTTTTT
CATSTLNTGELFF
>14|TRBJ2-1|.|TRBV5-6|.
TGTGCCAGCAGCTTGGGGCTAGAGTACAATGAGCAGTTCTTC
CASSLGLEYNEQFF
>15|TRBJ2-7|TRBD1|TRBV5-4|.
TGTGCCAGCAGCAGGGGACAGGGGTTTGGTTACGAGCAGTACTTC
CASSRGQGFGYEQYF
>16|TRBJ2-7|.|TRBV27|.
TGTGCCAGCAGTTTTCGGGACACCCCCCGGTGGGACGAGCAGTACTTC
CASSFRDTPRWDEQYF
>21|TRBJ2-3|TRBD2|TRBV6-2/TRBV6-3|.
TGTGCCAGCAGTTACCCTAGCCGGGACGGGACCCAGGGCGGGGGTACAGATACGCAGTATTTT
CASSYPSRDGTQGGGTDTQYF
>13|TRBJ2-7|.|TRBV3-1/TRBV3-2|once
TGTGCCAGCAGCCAGGAGATACGGCGCGAGCAGTACTTC
CASSQEIRREQYF
>13|TRBJ1-6|.|TRBV6-5|.
TGTGCCAGCACCAAGACTGCTAATTCACCCCTCCACTTT
CASTKTANSPLHF
>14|TRBJ1-3|.|TRBV12-5|.
TGTGCTAGTGGTTTGGGGGTACCGGGGAACACCATATATTTT
CASGLGVPGNTIYF
>14|TRBJ1-2|.|TRBV5-8|.
TGTGCCAGCAGCTTCTTTGTAGGGGTGTATGGCTACACCTTC
CASSFFVGVYGYTF
>14|TRBJ1-1|.|TRBV7-8|.
TGTGCCAGCAGTCGGACCCCTAAGCCCTTTGAAGCTTTCTTT
CASSRTPKPFEAFF
>12|TRBJ1-1|.|TRBV30|.
TGTGCCTGGAGTAATGACGTCACTGAAGCTTTCTTT
CAWSNDVTEAFF
>14|TRBJ2-3|TRBD2|TRBV29-1|.
TGCAGCGTTCGGACTAGCGGGGCTGCCGATACGCAGTATTTT
CSVRTSGAADTQYF
>14|TRBJ1-1|TRBD1|TRBV30|.
TGTGCCTGGAGGTCAGGGGACAGGGGAACTGAAGCTTTCTTT
CAWRSGDRGTEAFF
>19|TRBJ2-7|TRBD2|TRBV3-1/TRBV3-2|once
TGTGCCAGCAGCCAAGATGGGGGCCATCTAGCGGGGGGAACCTACGAGCAGTACTTC
CASSQDGGHLAGGTYEQYF
>18|TRBJ2-5|TRBD2|TRBV4-2|.
TGTGCCAGCAGCCAAGGGGCGGCCGCTAGCGGTTACCAAGAGACCCAGTACTTC
CASSQGAAASGYQETQYF
>14|TRBJ2-3|.|TRBV6-1|.
TGTGCCAGCAGTGAGACAGGTTTTTCAGATACGCAGTATTTT
CASSETGFSDTQYF
>12|TRBJ2-7|.|TRBV27|.
TGTGCCAGCAGTTTGGGGCCGGACAAGCAGTACTTC
CASSLGPDKQYF
>14|TRBJ2-3|.|TRBV6-1|.
TGTGCCAGCAGTGAAGTAGGTAGCACAGATACGCAGTATTTT
CASSEVGSTDTQYF
>17|TRBJ1-2|.|TRBV7-8|.
TGTGCCAGCAGCTTAGGGTATCGACGGCGAGTTAACTATGGCTACACCTTC
CASSLGYRRRVNYGYTF
>12|TRBJ2-1|.|TRBV9|.
TGTGCCAGCAGCCTTAGAGACGGAGAGCAGTTCTTC
CASSLRDGEQFF
>13|TRBJ1-5|.|TRBV7-8|.
TGTGCCAGCAGCTTGGGCAGAAATCAGCCCCAGCATTTT
CASSLGRNQPQHF